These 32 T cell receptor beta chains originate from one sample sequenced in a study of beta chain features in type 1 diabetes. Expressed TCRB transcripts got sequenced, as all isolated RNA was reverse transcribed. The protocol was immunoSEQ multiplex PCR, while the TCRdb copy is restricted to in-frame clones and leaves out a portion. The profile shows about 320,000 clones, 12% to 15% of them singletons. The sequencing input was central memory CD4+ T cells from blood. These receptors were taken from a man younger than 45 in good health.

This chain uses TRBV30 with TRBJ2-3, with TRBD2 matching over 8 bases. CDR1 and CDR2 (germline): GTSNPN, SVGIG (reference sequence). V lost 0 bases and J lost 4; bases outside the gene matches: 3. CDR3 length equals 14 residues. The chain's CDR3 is CAWSVAGVADTQYF. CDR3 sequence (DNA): TGTGCCTGGAGTGTAGCGGGAGTCGCAGATACGCAGTATTTT. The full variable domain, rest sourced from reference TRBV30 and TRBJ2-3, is SQTIHQWPATLVQPVGSPLSLECTVEGTSNPNLYWYRQAAGRGLQLLFYSVGIGQISSEVPQNLSASRPQDRQFILSSKKLLLSDSGFYLCAWSVAGVADTQYFGPGTRLTVL.

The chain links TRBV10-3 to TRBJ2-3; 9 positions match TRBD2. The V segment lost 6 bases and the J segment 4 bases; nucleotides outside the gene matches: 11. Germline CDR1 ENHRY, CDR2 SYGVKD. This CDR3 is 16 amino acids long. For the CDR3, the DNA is TGTGCCATCAGGCTTGGCGGGGGGGCAGGGGCAGATACGCAGTATTTT. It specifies CAIRLGGGAGADTQYF.

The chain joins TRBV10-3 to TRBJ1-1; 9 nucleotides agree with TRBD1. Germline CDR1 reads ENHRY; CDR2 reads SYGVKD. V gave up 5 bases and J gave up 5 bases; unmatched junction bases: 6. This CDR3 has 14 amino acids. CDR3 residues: CAISTRDRETEAFF. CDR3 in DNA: TGTGCCATCAGTACCCGGGACAGGGAGACTGAAGCTTTCTTT.

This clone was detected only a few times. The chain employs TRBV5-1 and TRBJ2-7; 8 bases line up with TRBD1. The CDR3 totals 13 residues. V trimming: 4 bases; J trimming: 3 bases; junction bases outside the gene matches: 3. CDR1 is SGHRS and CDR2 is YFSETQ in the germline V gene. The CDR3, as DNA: TGCGCCAGCAGCGGGACAGGATACTACGAGCAGTACTTC. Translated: CASSGTGYYEQYF. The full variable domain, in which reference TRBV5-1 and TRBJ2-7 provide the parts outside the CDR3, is KAGVTQTPRYLIKTRGQQVTLSCSPISGHRSVSWYQQTPGQGLQFLFEYFSETQRNKGNFPGRFSGRQFSNSRSEMNVSTLELGDSALYLCASSGTGYYEQYFGPGTRLTVT.

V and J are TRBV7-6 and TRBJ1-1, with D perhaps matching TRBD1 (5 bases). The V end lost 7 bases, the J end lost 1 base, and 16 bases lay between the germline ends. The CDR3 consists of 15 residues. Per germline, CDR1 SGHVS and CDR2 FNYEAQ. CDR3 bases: TGTGCCAGCACCACAGCGGGGGTTGGGAACACTGAAGCTTTCTTT. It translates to CASTTAGVGNTEAFF. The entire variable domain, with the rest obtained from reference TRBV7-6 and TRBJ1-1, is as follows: GAGVSQSPRYKVTKRGQDVALRCDPISGHVSLYWYRQALGQGPEFLTYFNYEAQQDKSGLPNDRFSAERPEGSISTLTIQRTEQRDSAMYRCASTTAGVGNTEAFFGQGTRLTVV.

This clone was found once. The CDR3 loop reads CASSRTRWYEQYV. CDR3 in DNA: TGTGCCAGCAGCAGGACTAGATGGTACGAGCAGTACGTC. The chain carries TRBV7-9 and TRBJ2-7; 7 nucleotides align to TRBD2. The V and J ends lost 5 bases and 4 bases, in that order; junction bases with no gene match: 5. The CDR3 sequence is 13 residues long. Germline V CDR1 and CDR2: SEHNR, FQNEAQ (reference sequence).

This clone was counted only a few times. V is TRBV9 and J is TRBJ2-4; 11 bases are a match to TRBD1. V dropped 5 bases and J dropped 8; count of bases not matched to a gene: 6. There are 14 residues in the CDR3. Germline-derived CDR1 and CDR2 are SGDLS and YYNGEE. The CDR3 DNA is TGTGCCAGCAGTTACTGGGACAGGGGGGACATTCAGTACTTC. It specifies CASSYWDRGDIQYF.

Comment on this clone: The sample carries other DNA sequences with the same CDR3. CDR3 coding DNA: TGTGCCAGCTCACCGCTTAGGGACACTGAAGCTTTCTTT. This translates into CASSPLRDTEAFF. This chain uses TRBV18 with TRBJ1-1; no definite D call. This CDR3 contains 13 residues. Germline values: CDR1 KGHSH, CDR2 LQKENI. The V end was cut by 3 bases, the J end by 3 bases, with 8 bases between.

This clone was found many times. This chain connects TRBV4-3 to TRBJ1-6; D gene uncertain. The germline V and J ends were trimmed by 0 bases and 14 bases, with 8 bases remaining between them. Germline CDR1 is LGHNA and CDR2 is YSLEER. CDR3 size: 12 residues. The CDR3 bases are TGCGCCAGCAGCCAAGACCGCGGTGCCCTCCACTTT. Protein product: CASSQDRGALHF.

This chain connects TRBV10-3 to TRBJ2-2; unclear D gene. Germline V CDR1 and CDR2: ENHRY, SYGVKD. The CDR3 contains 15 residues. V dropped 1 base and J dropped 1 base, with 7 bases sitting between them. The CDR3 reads CAISEWSGNTGELFF. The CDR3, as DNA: TGTGCCATCAGTGAGTGGTCAGGGAACACCGGGGAGCTGTTTTTT.

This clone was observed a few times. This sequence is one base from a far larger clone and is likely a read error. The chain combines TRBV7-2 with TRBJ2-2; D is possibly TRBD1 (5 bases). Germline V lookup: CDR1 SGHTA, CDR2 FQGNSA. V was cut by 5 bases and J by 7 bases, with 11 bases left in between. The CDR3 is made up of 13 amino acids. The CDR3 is CASSLRVGGELFF. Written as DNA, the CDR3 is TGTGCCAGCAGCCTCAGGGTCGGCGGGGAGCTGTTTTTT.

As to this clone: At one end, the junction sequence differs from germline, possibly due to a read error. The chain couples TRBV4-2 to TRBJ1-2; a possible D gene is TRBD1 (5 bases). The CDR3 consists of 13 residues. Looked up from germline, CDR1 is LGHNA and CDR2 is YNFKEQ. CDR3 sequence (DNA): TGTGCCAACAGCCAAACAGGTTTTGTAGGCTACACCTTC. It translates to CANSQTGFVGYTF.

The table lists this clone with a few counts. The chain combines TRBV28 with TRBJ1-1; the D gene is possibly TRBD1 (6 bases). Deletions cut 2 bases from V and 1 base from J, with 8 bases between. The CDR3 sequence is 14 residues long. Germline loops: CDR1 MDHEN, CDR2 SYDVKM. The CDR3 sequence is CASSLVQGNTEAFF. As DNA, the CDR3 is TGTGCCAGCAGTTTAGTACAGGGGAACACTGAAGCTTTCTTT.

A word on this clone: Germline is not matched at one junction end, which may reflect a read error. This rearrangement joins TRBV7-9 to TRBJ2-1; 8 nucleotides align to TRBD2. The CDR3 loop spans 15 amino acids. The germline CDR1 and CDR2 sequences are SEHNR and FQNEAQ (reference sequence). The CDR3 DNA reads TGTGCCACCAGCTTAGCGGGGCGACTTGGCAATGAGCAGTTCTTC. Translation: CATSLAGRLGNEQFF.

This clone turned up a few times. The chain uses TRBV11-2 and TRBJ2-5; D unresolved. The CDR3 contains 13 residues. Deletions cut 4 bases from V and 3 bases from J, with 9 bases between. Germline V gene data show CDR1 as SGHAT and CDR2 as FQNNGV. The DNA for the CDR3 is TGTGCCAGCAGCTATGGATCAAAAGAGACCCAGTACTTC. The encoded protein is CASSYGSKETQYF.

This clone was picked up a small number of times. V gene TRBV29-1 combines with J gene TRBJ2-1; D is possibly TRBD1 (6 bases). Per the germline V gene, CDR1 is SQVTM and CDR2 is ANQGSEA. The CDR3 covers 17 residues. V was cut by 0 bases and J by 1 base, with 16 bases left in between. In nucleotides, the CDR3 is TGCAGCGTTGAAGATCTCACAGGGTGGGGATCCTACAATGAGCAGTTCTTC. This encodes CSVEDLTGWGSYNEQFF.

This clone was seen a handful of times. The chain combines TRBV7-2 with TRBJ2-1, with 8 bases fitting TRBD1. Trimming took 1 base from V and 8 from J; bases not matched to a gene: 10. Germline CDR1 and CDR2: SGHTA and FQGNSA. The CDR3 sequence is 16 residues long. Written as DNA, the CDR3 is TGTGCCAGCAGCTTAGGTTCAGGGGGCGCGGGGTATGAGCAGTTCTTC. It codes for CASSLGSGGAGYEQFF. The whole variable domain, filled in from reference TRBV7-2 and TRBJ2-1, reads GAGVSQSPSNKVTEKGKDVELRCDPISGHTALYWYRQSLGQGLEFLIYFQGNSAPDKSGLPSDRFSAERTGGSVSTLTIQRTQQEDSAVYLCASSLGSGGAGYEQFFGPGTRLTVL.

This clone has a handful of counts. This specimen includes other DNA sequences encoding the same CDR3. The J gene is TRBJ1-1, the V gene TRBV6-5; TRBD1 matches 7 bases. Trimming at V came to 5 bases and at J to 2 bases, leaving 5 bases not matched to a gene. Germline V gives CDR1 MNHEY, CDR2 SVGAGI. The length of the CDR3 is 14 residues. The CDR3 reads CASSRQGGNTEAFF. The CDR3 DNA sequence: TGTGCCAGCAGTAGACAGGGTGGTAACACTGAAGCTTTCTTT.

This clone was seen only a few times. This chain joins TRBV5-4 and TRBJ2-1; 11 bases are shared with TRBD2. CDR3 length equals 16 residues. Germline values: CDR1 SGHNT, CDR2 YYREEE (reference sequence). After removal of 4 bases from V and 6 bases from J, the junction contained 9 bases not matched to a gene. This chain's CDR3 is CASSPTSGSPSNEQFF. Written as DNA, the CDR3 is TGTGCCAGCAGCCCCACTAGCGGGAGCCCCTCCAATGAGCAGTTCTTC.

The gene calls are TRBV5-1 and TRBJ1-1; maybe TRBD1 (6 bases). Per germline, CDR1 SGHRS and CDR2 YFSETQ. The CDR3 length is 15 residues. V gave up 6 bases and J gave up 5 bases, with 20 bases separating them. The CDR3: CASKEDRSRETEAFF. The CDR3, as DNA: TGCGCCAGCAAAGAAGACAGGAGTCGCGAGACTGAAGCTTTCTTT.

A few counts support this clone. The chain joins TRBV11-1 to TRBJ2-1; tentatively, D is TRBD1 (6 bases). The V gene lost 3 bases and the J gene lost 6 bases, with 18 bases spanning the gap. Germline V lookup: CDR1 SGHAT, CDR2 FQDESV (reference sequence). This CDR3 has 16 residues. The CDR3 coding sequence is TGTGCCAGCAGCTTGCAGGGGCTTAGGTTTGGCAATGAGCAGTTCTTC. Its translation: CASSLQGLRFGNEQFF.

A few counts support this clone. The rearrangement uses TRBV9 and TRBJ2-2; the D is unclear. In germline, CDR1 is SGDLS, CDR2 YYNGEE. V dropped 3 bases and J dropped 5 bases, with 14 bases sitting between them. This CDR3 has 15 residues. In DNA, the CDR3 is TGTGCCAGCAGCGCCGTCCCGACTGCGACCGGGGAGCTGTTTTTT. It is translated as CASSAVPTATGELFF.

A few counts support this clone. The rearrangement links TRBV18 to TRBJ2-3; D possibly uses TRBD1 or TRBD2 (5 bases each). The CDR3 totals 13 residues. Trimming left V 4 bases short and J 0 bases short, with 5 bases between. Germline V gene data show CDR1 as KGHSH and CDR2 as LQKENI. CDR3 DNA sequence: TGTGCCAGCTCACGGGACAGCACAGATACGCAGTATTTT. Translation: CASSRDSTDTQYF.

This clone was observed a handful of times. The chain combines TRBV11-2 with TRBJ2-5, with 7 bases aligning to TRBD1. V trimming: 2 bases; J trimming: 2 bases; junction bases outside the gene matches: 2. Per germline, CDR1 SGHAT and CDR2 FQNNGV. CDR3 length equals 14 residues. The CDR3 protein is CASSLRGQQETQYF. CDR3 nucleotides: TGTGCCAGCAGCTTAAGGGGACAGCAAGAGACCCAGTACTTC.

This chain's CDR3 is CASSLQGPGGYTF. As DNA, the CDR3 is TGTGCCAGCAGTTTGCAGGGTCCTGGAGGCTACACCTTC. The V and J genes are TRBV27 and TRBJ1-2, with a tentative D call TRBD1 (5 bases). The CDR3 contains 13 residues. Trimming took 3 bases from V and 8 from J, leaving 13 bases between them. Germline values: CDR1 MNHEY, CDR2 SMNVEV (reference sequence).

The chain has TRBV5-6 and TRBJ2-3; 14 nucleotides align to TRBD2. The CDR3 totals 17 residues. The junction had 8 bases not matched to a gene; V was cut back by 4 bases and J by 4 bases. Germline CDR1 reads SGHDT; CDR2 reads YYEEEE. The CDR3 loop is CASSGKTSGGAPDTQYF. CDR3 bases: TGTGCCAGCAGCGGGAAGACTAGCGGGGGGGCGCCAGATACGCAGTATTTT.

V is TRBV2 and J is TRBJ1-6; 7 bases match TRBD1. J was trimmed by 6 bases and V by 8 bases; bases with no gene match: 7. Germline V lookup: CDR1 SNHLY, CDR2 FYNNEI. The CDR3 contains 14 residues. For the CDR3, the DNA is TGTGCCAGCCTATCGGGACAGCTTAATTCACCCCTCCACTTT. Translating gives CASLSGQLNSPLHF.

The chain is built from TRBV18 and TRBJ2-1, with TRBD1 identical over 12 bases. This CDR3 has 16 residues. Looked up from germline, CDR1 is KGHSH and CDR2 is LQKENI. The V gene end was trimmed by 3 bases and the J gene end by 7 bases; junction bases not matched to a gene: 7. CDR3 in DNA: TGTGCCAGCTCACCTCTCCCGGGACAGGGGGCGAATGAGCAGTTCTTC. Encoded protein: CASSPLPGQGANEQFF.

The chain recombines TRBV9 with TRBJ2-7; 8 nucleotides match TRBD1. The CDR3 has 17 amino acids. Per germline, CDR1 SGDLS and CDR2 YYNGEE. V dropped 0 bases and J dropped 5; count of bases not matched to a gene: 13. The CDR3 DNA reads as TGTGCCAGCAGCGTAGACGACGGACAGGGTGAAATCGACGAGCAGTACTTC. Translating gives CASSVDDGQGEIDEQYF.

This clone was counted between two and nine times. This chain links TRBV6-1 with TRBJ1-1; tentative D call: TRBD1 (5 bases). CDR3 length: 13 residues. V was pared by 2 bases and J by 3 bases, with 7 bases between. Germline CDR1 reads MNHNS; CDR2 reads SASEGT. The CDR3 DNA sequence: TGTGCCAGCAGTGAAATCAGGGACACTGAAGCTTTCTTT. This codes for CASSEIRDTEAFF.

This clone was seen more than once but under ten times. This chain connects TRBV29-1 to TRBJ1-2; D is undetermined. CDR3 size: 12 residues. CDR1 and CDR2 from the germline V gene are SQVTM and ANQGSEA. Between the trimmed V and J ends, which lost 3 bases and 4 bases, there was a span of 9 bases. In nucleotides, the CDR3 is TGCAGCGTTGAGGGCCAGCCCTATGGCTACACCTTC. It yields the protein CSVEGQPYGYTF.

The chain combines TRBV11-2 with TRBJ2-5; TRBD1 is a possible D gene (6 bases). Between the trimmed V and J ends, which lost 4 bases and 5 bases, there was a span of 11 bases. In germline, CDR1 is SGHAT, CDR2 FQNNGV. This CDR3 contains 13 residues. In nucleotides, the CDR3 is TGTGCCAGCAGCTCTCAGGGGCGGGAGACCCAGTACTTC. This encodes CASSSQGRETQYF.